This TCR beta chain came from a study of blood T cell repertoires in COVID-19. Study summary: T cells, B-cell-depleted T cells, or PBMCs provided the cDNA or gDNA that served as material.

This clone turned up a few times. In germline, CDR1 is SGHRS, CDR2 YFSETQ. V was pared by 4 bases and J by 3 bases, with 9 bases of the junction left unmatched. The CDR3 extends over 16 amino acids. Methods used by the authors: How many nucleated cells were present was estimated from reference gene primer amplification. Clones were read by immunoSEQ multiplex PCR, and TCRdb kept only the in-frame ones, dropping some. V, J and clone size are taken as reported in that table, and D and trimming were inferred from the DNA itself. Here the sample spans about 220,000 clones, about 84% being singletons. Sequencing used peripheral blood. The TCR was taken from a human donor in a cohort sampled during active COVID-19. This chain uses TRBV5-1 with TRBJ1-3; 8 positions match TRBD1. The CDR3 DNA follows: TGCGCCAGCAGCCCCCACCTCGGACAGGGTGGAAACACCATATATTTT. This encodes CASSPHLGQGGNTIYF.